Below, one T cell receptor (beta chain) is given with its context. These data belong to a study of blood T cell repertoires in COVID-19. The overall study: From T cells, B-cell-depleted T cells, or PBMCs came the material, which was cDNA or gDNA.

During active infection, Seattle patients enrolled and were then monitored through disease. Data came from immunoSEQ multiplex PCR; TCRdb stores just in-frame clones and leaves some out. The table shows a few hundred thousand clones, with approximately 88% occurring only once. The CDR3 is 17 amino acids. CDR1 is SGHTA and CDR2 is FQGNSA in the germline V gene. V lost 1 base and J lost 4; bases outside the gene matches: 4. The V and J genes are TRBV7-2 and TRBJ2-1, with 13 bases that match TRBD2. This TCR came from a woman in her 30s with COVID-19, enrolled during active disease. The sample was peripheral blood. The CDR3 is CASSLGTSGSSYNEQFF. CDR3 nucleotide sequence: TGTGCCAGCAGCTTAGGGACTAGCGGGAGTAGTTACAATGAGCAGTTCTTC.